Shown below are 25 T cell receptor beta chains from a single sample sequenced in a study of beta chain features in type 1 diabetes. Isolated RNA was reverse transcribed in full, so expressed TCRB transcripts were sequenced. Measured with immunoSEQ multiplex PCR; TCRdb has only the in-frame clones, and not every one. The data show about 220,000 clones, with roughly a tenth seen just once and 1% to 1.5% held by the top ten. Material for sequencing was central memory CD4+ T cells from blood. The receptor set was obtained from a man between 18 and 35 years old in good health.

This clone was seen only a few times. This chain connects TRBV5-4 to TRBJ2-7; TRBD2 aligns across 12 bases. V shed 0 bases and J 6 bases; nucleotides not matched to a gene: 4. The CDR3 is 15 amino acids. Germline V gene data show CDR1 as SGHNT and CDR2 as YYREEE (reference sequence). CDR3 DNA sequence: TGTGCCAGCAGCTTGGAGACTAGCGGGAGCGGCGAGCAGTACTTC. This codes for CASSLETSGSGEQYF.

The chain couples TRBV7-8 to TRBJ2-1; 12 bases align to TRBD2. Germline values: CDR1 SGHVS, CDR2 FQNEAQ. Trimming removed 5 bases from V and 8 bases from J; junction bases left unmatched: 16. This CDR3 spans 18 amino acids. CDR3 protein: CASSPLRALAGGTYEQFF. In DNA form, the CDR3 reads TGTGCCAGCAGCCCCCTTAGGGCCCTAGCGGGAGGGACCTATGAGCAGTTCTTC.

The CDR3 reads CASSPRAASSHEQYF. DNA of the CDR3: TGTGCCAGCAGTCCCCGGGCAGCTTCATCCCACGAGCAGTACTTC. The V call is TRBV6-6, the J call TRBJ2-7, with D unresolved. Germline-derived CDR1 and CDR2 are MNHNY and SVGAGI (reference sequence). The V end lost 5 bases, the J end lost 5 bases, and 19 bases lay between the germline ends. The CDR3 extends over 15 amino acids.

This clone appeared a few times. This chain uses TRBV4-3 with TRBJ2-1; D might be TRBD2 (7 bases). The V end was cut by 1 base, the J end by 5 bases, with 15 bases between. The CDR3 has 16 residues. The germline V gene has CDR1 LGHNA and CDR2 YSLEER. In DNA form, the CDR3 reads TGCGCCAGCAGCCAAGTCGGGGGGCGGCCTCACAATGAGCAGTTCTTC. It is translated as CASSQVGGRPHNEQFF.

This clone was seen only a few times. V is TRBV29-1 and J is TRBJ2-7; D is unclear. CDR1 and CDR2 (germline): SQVTM, ANQGSEA. This CDR3 region has 13 residues. The V end lost 0 bases, the J end lost 3 bases, and 9 bases lay between the germline ends. CDR3 sequence: CSVEDNSDYEQYF. Here the CDR3 DNA reads TGCAGCGTTGAAGATAACAGTGACTACGAGCAGTACTTC.

This chain joins TRBV7-2 and TRBJ2-1, with 10 positions matching TRBD2. V lost 3 bases, J lost 9 bases, and 17 bases stayed unmatched. The CDR3 covers 18 residues. The V gene's germline CDR1 is SGHTA and CDR2 FQGNSA. CDR3 coding DNA: TGTGCCAGCAGCTTGACTAGCGGGCCTCCCTCTTCAGAGTTTGAGCAGTTCTTC. It codes for CASSLTSGPPSSEFEQFF. The full variable domain, completed using reference TRBV7-2 and TRBJ2-1, is GAGVSQSPSNKVTEKGKDVELRCDPISGHTALYWYRQSLGQGLEFLIYFQGNSAPDKSGLPSDRFSAERTGGSVSTLTIQRTQQEDSAVYLCASSLTSGPPSSEFEQFFGPGTRLTVL.

The chain employs TRBV27 and TRBJ1-6; the D is unclear. Trimming took off 3 bases at V and 4 bases at J, with 10 bases between the two ends. Looked up from germline, CDR1 is MNHEY and CDR2 is SMNVEV (reference sequence). The length of the CDR3 is 15 residues. DNA for the CDR3: TGTGCCAGCAGTTTCCGGGGTTCTTATAATTCACCCCTCCACTTT. It specifies CASSFRGSYNSPLHF.

This clone turned up a few times. This sample includes further DNA sequences coding for the same CDR3. This rearrangement joins TRBV7-2 to TRBJ2-5; D not resolved. This CDR3 contains 11 residues. V shed 3 bases and J shed 4 bases, with 3 bases lying between them. CDR1 is SGHTA and CDR2 is FQGNSA in the germline V gene. In nucleotides, the CDR3 is TGTGCCAGCAGCTTCAGAGAGACCCAGTACTTC. It specifies CASSFRETQYF.

The rearrangement links TRBV11-2 to TRBJ2-1; the D gene is possibly TRBD2 (6 bases). The CDR3 is made up of 18 amino acids. Germline V gene sequence: CDR1 SGHAT, CDR2 FQNNGV. Trimming left V 5 bases short and J 7 bases short, with 27 bases between. The CDR3 region is CASSERGGWGRIKNEQFF. The CDR3 nucleotides read TGTGCCAGCAGCGAGAGAGGTGGTTGGGGGAGGATAAAGAATGAGCAGTTCTTC.

The chain has TRBV30 and TRBJ2-6, with 8 positions matching TRBD1. The CDR3 totals 16 residues. Germline trimming cut 4 bases from V and 2 bases from J; bases unmatched to any gene: 7. CDR1 is GTSNPN and CDR2 is SVGIG in the germline V gene (reference sequence). Here the CDR3 reads CAWKQGARTGANVLTF. The CDR3 bases are TGTGCCTGGAAGCAGGGGGCGAGAACTGGGGCCAACGTCCTGACTTTC. The entire variable domain, with the rest obtained from reference TRBV30 and TRBJ2-6, is as follows: SQTIHQWPATLVQPVGSPLSLECTVEGTSNPNLYWYRQAAGRGLQLLFYSVGIGQISSEVPQNLSASRPQDRQFILSSKKLLLSDSGFYLCAWKQGARTGANVLTFGAGSRLTVL.

In its sample, this clone was seen a few times. Given a much more abundant clone one base away, this may be a read error. This chain uses TRBV7-2 with TRBJ2-7; D tentatively reads TRBD1 or TRBD2 (6 bases each). V was trimmed by 1 base and J by 0 bases, leaving 7 bases between them. CDR3 length: 14 amino acids. Germline CDR1 and CDR2: SGHTA and FQGNSA. Written as DNA, the CDR3 is TGTGCCAGCAGCTTAGGGGGGGCCTCCTACGAGCAGTACTTC. Translation: CASSLGGASYEQYF. Variable domain in full (rest from reference TRBV7-2 and TRBJ2-7): GAGVSQSPSNKVTEKGKDVELRCDPISGHTALYWYRQSLGQGLEFLIYFQGNSAPDKSGLPSDRFSAERTGGSVSTLTIQRTQQEDSAVYLCASSLGGASYEQYFGPGTRLTVT.

The V and J genes are TRBV7-2 and TRBJ2-1; TRBD2 aligns across 7 bases. The germline gives CDR1 SGHTA, CDR2 FQGNSA. V was clipped by 10 bases and J by 5 bases; unmatched bases: 11. The CDR3 runs 14 residues. CDR3 DNA: TGTGCCACCCAACAGCGGGGAGTGGACAATGAGCAGTTCTTC. It yields the protein CATQQRGVDNEQFF.

This clone was observed a few times. The CDR3 bases are TGTGCCAGCAGCCCTCCCCTGCGGTTGAGCGGGGATGAGCAGTTCTTC. Encoded protein: CASSPPLRLSGDEQFF. V gene TRBV7-3 combines with J gene TRBJ2-1; TRBD2 aligns across 7 bases. Unmatched junction bases numbered 15, after V lost 5 bases and J lost 8 bases. The CDR3 extends over 16 amino acids. Germline V gene data show CDR1 as SGHTA and CDR2 as FQGTGA.

This clone was observed a few times. The chain employs TRBV7-2 and TRBJ2-3, with D tentatively TRBD2 (5 bases). The CDR3 length is 13 residues. Trimming removed 8 bases at V and 1 base at J, with 10 bases between. The germline CDR1 and CDR2 sequences are SGHTA and FQGNSA. The CDR3 coding sequence is TGTGCCAGCTCGATCGGGGGCACAGATACGCAGTATTTT. This sequence encodes CASSIGGTDTQYF.

This rearrangement joins TRBV19 to TRBJ2-4, with 12 bases identical to TRBD2. After removal of 4 bases from V and 6 bases from J, the junction contained 4 bases not matched to a gene. The CDR3 runs to 15 residues. CDR1 LNHDA and CDR2 SQIVND come from the germline V gene (reference sequence). The CDR3 is CASSTLTSGRNIQYF. The CDR3 coding sequence is TGTGCCAGTAGTACTCTGACTAGCGGGAGAAACATTCAGTACTTC.

In this sample, this clone turned up many times. V and J are TRBV30 and TRBJ2-3; tentatively, D is TRBD1 or TRBD2 (5 bases each). The CDR3 has 14 amino acids. V lost 5 bases, J lost 0 bases, and 12 bases lay in between. Germline CDR1 GTSNPN, CDR2 SVGIG (reference sequence). CDR3 DNA sequence: TGTGCCTGGGACCGGGACGGAAGCACAGATACGCAGTATTTT. Translation gives CAWDRDGSTDTQYF.

A few counts support this clone. V gene TRBV5-1 combines with J gene TRBJ2-2; the D gene is possibly TRBD1 (5 bases). Deletions cut 1 base from V and 1 base from J, with 8 bases between. This CDR3 region has 15 residues. Germline V lookup: CDR1 SGHRS, CDR2 YFSETQ. The CDR3 nucleotides are TGCGCCAGCAGCTTGTTGCAGGGGAACACCGGGGAGCTGTTTTTT. This translates into CASSLLQGNTGELFF.

This clone was detected only a few times. The chain uses TRBV7-2 and TRBJ2-7; tentatively, D is TRBD1 (5 bases). The V gene's germline CDR1 is SGHTA and CDR2 FQGNSA. This CDR3 comprises 14 residues. The V end lost 4 bases, the J end lost 2 bases, and 12 bases lay between the germline ends. DNA of the CDR3: TGTGCCAGCAGCTATGAAGGGGCCGCCTACGAGCAGTACTTC. Protein: CASSYEGAAYEQYF.

The V call is TRBV4-2, the J call TRBJ2-3, with D uncertain. This CDR3 has 14 amino acids. The germline V gene has CDR1 LGHNA and CDR2 YNFKEQ. Trimming stripped 5 bases from V and 2 bases from J, with 11 bases between. The CDR3 region is CASSFFQVTDTQYF. CDR3 coding DNA: TGTGCCAGCAGCTTTTTCCAGGTCACAGATACGCAGTATTTT.

This chain joins TRBV30 and TRBJ1-5; D perhaps matches TRBD1 (6 bases). Trimming pared 0 bases from V and 3 bases from J, leaving 12 bases between. Per the germline V gene, CDR1 is GTSNPN and CDR2 is SVGIG (reference sequence). The CDR3 covers 15 residues. The CDR3 nucleotides read TGTGCCTGGAGTGTACGAGGGGGGCTCAATCAGCCCCAGCATTTT. Its protein is CAWSVRGGLNQPQHF.

The chain has TRBV27 and TRBJ2-5; D unclear. The CDR3 length is 16 residues. Germline V gives CDR1 MNHEY, CDR2 SMNVEV (reference sequence). V was pared by 6 bases and J by 2 bases, with 19 bases between. The DNA of the CDR3 is TGTGCCAGCAGCCTCGGGCCCTGGGGATCTCAAGAGACCCAGTACTTC. Its protein product is CASSLGPWGSQETQYF.

The chain has TRBV6-5 and TRBJ2-1; 10 positions agree with TRBD2. Germline V lookup: CDR1 MNHEY, CDR2 SVGAGI. The junction had 2 bases not matched to a gene; V was cut back by 6 bases and J by 9 bases. The CDR3 consists of 12 residues. The CDR3 loop reads CASSRTSGEQFF. For the CDR3, the DNA is TGTGCCAGCAGCCGGACTAGCGGTGAGCAGTTCTTC.

The chain is built from TRBV29-1 and TRBJ1-2; D unclear. The V end was cut by 4 bases, the J end by 7 bases, with 25 bases between. This CDR3 has 16 amino acids. From germline, CDR1 is SQVTM and CDR2 ANQGSEA. This CDR3 is CSVGPPGGKILGGYTF. CDR3 nucleotides: TGCAGCGTTGGACCCCCGGGCGGGAAAATCCTCGGTGGCTACACCTTC. Full variable domain (remainder filled in from reference TRBV29-1 and TRBJ1-2): SAVISQKPSRDICQRGTSLTIQCQVDSQVTMMFWYRQQPGQSLTLIATANQGSEATYESGFVIDKFPISRPNLTFSTLTVSNMSPEDSSIYLCSVGPPGGKILGGYTFGSGTRLTVV.

This clone was detected ten times or more. Within the sample, other DNA sequences also encode this same CDR3. The CDR3: CATSEAYFGRNERGYTF. CDR3 nucleotides: TGTGCCACCAGCGAAGCCTATTTCGGACGGAACGAGCGTGGCTACACCTTC. This chain joins TRBV15 and TRBJ1-2; D is unclear. Trimming pared 5 bases from V and 7 bases from J, leaving 26 bases between. The CDR3 is made up of 17 amino acids. CDR1 and CDR2 from the germline V gene are LNHNV and YYDKDF (reference sequence). The full variable domain, rest sourced from reference TRBV15 and TRBJ1-2, is DAMVIQNPRYQVTQFGKPVTLSCSQTLNHNVMYWYQQKSSQAPKLLFHYYDKDFNNEADTPDNFQSRRPNTSFCFLDIRSPGLGDTAMYLCATSEAYFGRNERGYTFGSGTRLTVV.

This clone was seen a handful of times. This may stem from a read error, because a much larger clone lies one nucleotide away. The genes are TRBV2 and TRBJ1-5, with 7 nucleotides matching TRBD1. V trimming: 7 bases; J trimming: 3 bases; junction bases outside the gene matches: 9. Germline V CDR1 and CDR2: SNHLY, FYNNEI. The length of the CDR3 is 15 residues. The CDR3 protein is CASNPPTGPNQPQHF. CDR3 DNA: TGTGCCAGCAACCCCCCGACAGGGCCCAATCAGCCCCAGCATTTT.